What follows are 25 T cell receptor beta chains derived from one specimen sequenced in a study of a mutant IDH1 vaccine in newly diagnosed glioma. The data were produced by immunoSEQ multiplex PCR, yet TCRdb's version contains in-frame clones alone and is incomplete. The table lists 80,000 to 100,000 clones, roughly 80% of them singletons, with about 5.1% in the top ten. Described time point: baseline, week 1 (first vaccination visit). Sample treatment: pre-vaccination baseline after standard-of-care therapy. Sequencing used PBMCs, obtained from a glioma patient treated with radiotherapy, temozolomide or both. The receptor source for this set is a man in his forties with glioma. Some clones in this sample may be carry-over from other donors' samples.

The chain is built from TRBV5-1 and TRBJ2-5, with TRBD1 identical over 7 bases. The germline V gene has CDR1 SGHRS and CDR2 YFSETQ. Unmatched junction bases numbered 3, after V lost 4 bases and J lost 0 bases. The CDR3 covers 14 residues. DNA of the CDR3: TGCGCCAGCAGCCCACAGGGGTACCAAGAGACCCAGTACTTC. Its protein is CASSPQGYQETQYF.

The CDR3 bases are TGTGCCAGCAGTAGCGAAGCGTACGAGCAGTACTTC. Translated, it gives CASSSEAYEQYF. The chain links TRBV27 to TRBJ2-7, with D hard to call. V lost 5 bases and J lost 4, with 9 bases in between. CDR1 and CDR2 from the germline V gene are MNHEY and SMNVEV (reference sequence). The CDR3 is 12 amino acids.

The table lists this clone with a count of one. This chain uses TRBV4-1 with TRBJ1-6; no reliable D call. Germline CDR1 MGHRA, CDR2 YSYEKL. The CDR3 extends over 15 amino acids. Trimming took off 1 base at V and 5 bases at J, with 9 bases between the two ends. In nucleotides, the CDR3 is TGCGCCAGCAGCCAAGGGTGGACGAATAATTCACCCCTCCACTTT. Protein sequence: CASSQGWTNNSPLHF.

This sequence joins TRBV27 and TRBJ2-7; 9 bases map to TRBD1. This CDR3 spans 15 amino acids. Germline V gives CDR1 MNHEY, CDR2 SMNVEV (reference sequence). The trim removed 2 bases at V and 4 bases at J, leaving 6 bases unmatched. CDR3 protein: CASSLRGTGSYEQYF. CDR3 nucleotides: TGTGCCAGCAGTTTAAGGGGGACAGGGTCTTACGAGCAGTACTTC.

This chain joins TRBV4-3 and TRBJ1-1, with a possible D match to TRBD1 (5 bases). Germline CDR1 is LGHNA and CDR2 is YSLEER. V shed 4 bases and J shed 7 bases, with 10 bases lying between them. This CDR3 is built from 12 residues. CDR3 in amino acids: CASSRVQGEAFF. The CDR3 bases are TGCGCCAGCAGCCGGGTGCAGGGTGAAGCTTTCTTT.

The rearrangement links TRBV29-1 to TRBJ1-4; 7 positions match TRBD1. Trimming took 8 bases from V and 4 from J; bases not matched to a gene: 7. The CDR3 is made up of 13 amino acids. Germline V gene lookup returns CDR1 SQVTM and CDR2 ANQGSEA. The CDR3, as DNA: TGCAGCTTCACAGGGGCGGGTAATGAAAAACTGTTTTTT. Amino acid sequence: CSFTGAGNEKLFF.

This clone was seen many times. The V gene is TRBV7-2, the J gene TRBJ2-7; D possibly uses TRBD1 or TRBD2 (5 bases each). The V and J ends lost 7 bases and 4 bases respectively, with 17 bases between them. The germline V gene has CDR1 SGHTA and CDR2 FQGNSA. The CDR3 spans 14 residues. The DNA for the CDR3 is TGTGCCAGCAACACTGCTGGGTGGGGGTACGAGCAGTACTTC. This encodes CASNTAGWGYEQYF.

This sequence joins TRBV2 and TRBJ1-1, with 7 bases fitting TRBD1. There are 13 residues in the CDR3. J lost 5 bases, V lost 11 bases, and 11 bases had no gene match. Germline V lookup: CDR1 SNHLY, CDR2 FYNNEI. The CDR3 sequence: CAAEGQAGTEAFF. CDR3 sequence (DNA): TGTGCCGCCGAAGGACAGGCGGGAACTGAAGCTTTCTTT.

This chain links TRBV2 with TRBJ2-7; 8 nucleotides line up with TRBD1. Unmatched junction bases numbered 15, after V lost 10 bases and J lost 4 bases. CDR1 is SNHLY and CDR2 is FYNNEI in the germline V gene. This CDR3 is built from 15 residues. The CDR3 sequence: CATSGGALNVYEQYF. The CDR3 nucleotides read TGTGCCACCTCAGGGGGCGCATTAAATGTATACGAGCAGTACTTC.

The chain recombines TRBV5-1 with TRBJ2-5, with D perhaps matching TRBD1 (6 bases). In germline, CDR1 is SGHRS, CDR2 YFSETQ. CDR3 length: 16 amino acids. V lost 5 bases, J lost 2 bases, and 19 bases lay in between. CDR3 coding DNA: TGCGCCAGCAGTGACGAGACAGGTTGGGGGCAAGAGACCCAGTACTTC. Translated: CASSDETGWGQETQYF.

J is TRBJ2-6 and V is TRBV30, with D unclear. The germline V gene encodes CDR1 GTSNPN and CDR2 SVGIG (reference sequence). V lost 3 bases to trimming and J lost 0 bases, with 9 bases between them. This CDR3 has 15 amino acids. CDR3 nucleotides: TGTGCCTGGAGAGTCTTCCTCTCTGGGGCCAACGTCCTGACTTTC. Its translation is CAWRVFLSGANVLTF.

The genes are TRBV4-1 and TRBJ2-2, with D unclear. Trimming removed 2 bases from V and 3 bases from J, with 10 bases in between. This CDR3 is built from 15 residues. CDR1 and CDR2 (germline): MGHRA, YSYEKL. DNA for the CDR3: TGCGCCAGCAGCCAACGAAGGGCGGACACCGGGGAGCTGTTTTTT. Its protein is CASSQRRADTGELFF.

The chain joins TRBV30 to TRBJ1-6; D is ambiguous. Trimming removed 2 bases at V and 5 bases at J, with 7 bases between. This CDR3 contains 13 residues. The V gene's germline CDR1 is GTSNPN and CDR2 SVGIG (reference sequence). As DNA, the CDR3 is TGTGCCTGGAGTAGAGGGAATAATTCACCCCTCCACTTT. Its protein is CAWSRGNNSPLHF.

The chain recombines TRBV5-1 with TRBJ1-1; tentative D call: TRBD1 (6 bases). The CDR3 totals 13 residues. CDR1 is SGHRS, CDR2 YFSETQ, per germline. The ends were cut back, 5 bases at V and 1 base at J, with 9 bases in the middle. The CDR3 DNA sequence: TGCGCCAGCAGTAAGGGGGGGAACACTGAAGCTTTCTTT. It codes for CASSKGGNTEAFF. Full variable domain (remainder filled in from reference TRBV5-1 and TRBJ1-1): KAGVTQTPRYLIKTRGQQVTLSCSPISGHRSVSWYQQTPGQGLQFLFEYFSETQRNKGNFPGRFSGRQFSNSRSEMNVSTLELGDSALYLCASSKGGNTEAFFGQGTRLTVV.

The chain joins TRBV5-1 to TRBJ1-3, with 9 bases lining up with TRBD1. J gave up 3 bases and V 3 bases, and 4 bases lay outside the gene matches. This CDR3 spans 15 amino acids. From germline, CDR1 is SGHRS and CDR2 YFSETQ. In DNA form, the CDR3 reads TGCGCCAGCAGCTCCGGGACAGGGATTGGAAACACCATATATTTT. Protein sequence: CASSSGTGIGNTIYF.

This clone showed up just a few times. The CDR3 nucleotides are TGTGCCAGCAGTTACGGACGGTATAATTCACCCCTCCACTTT. This translates into CASSYGRYNSPLHF. The rearrangement joins TRBV6-5 to TRBJ1-6; D remains ambiguous. CDR1 is MNHEY and CDR2 is SVGAGI in the germline V gene. Trimming took 2 bases from V and 4 from J, leaving 6 bases between them. The CDR3 consists of 14 residues.

The V and J genes are TRBV2 and TRBJ2-2; 7 bases agree with TRBD1. Trimming removed 4 bases from V and 6 bases from J; junction bases left unmatched: 2. The length of the CDR3 is 13 residues. Germline CDR1 is SNHLY and CDR2 is FYNNEI. The CDR3 nucleotides are TGTGCCAGCAGTGTCCAGGGGGCCGGGGAGCTGTTTTTT. The encoded protein is CASSVQGAGELFF.

The chain couples TRBV5-1 to TRBJ2-7, with unresolved D. The V gene's germline CDR1 is SGHRS and CDR2 YFSETQ. Trimming took 3 bases from V and 3 from J, leaving 16 bases between them. This CDR3 spans 15 amino acids. The CDR3 DNA reads TGCGCCAGCAGCTGGCGGTTTGGCGGCGGCTACGAGCAGTACTTC. As protein: CASSWRFGGGYEQYF.

V is TRBV5-6 and J is TRBJ2-7, with D possibly being TRBD2 (5 bases). CDR3 size: 14 residues. The ends were cut back, 0 bases at V and 6 bases at J, with 13 bases in the middle. Germline V gene lookup returns CDR1 SGHDT and CDR2 YYEEEE. In DNA form, the CDR3 reads TGTGCCAGCAGCTTGGTGGGGTACGGGGTCGAGCAGTACTTC. It yields the protein CASSLVGYGVEQYF.

V gene TRBV10-2 combines with J gene TRBJ2-1; maybe TRBD1 (6 bases). Per the germline V gene, CDR1 is WSHSY and CDR2 is SAAADI. The CDR3 extends over 17 amino acids. V was trimmed by 3 bases and J by 7 bases, leaving 22 bases between them. CDR3 DNA sequence: TGCGCCAGCAGTGAACCAGTTACAGGGTTAGGTTGGAATGAGCAGTTCTTC. This encodes CASSEPVTGLGWNEQFF.

V gene TRBV10-3 combines with J gene TRBJ1-6; D possibly corresponds to TRBD1 (5 bases). The germline gives CDR1 ENHRY, CDR2 SYGVKD. The germline V and J ends were trimmed by 8 bases and 8 bases, with 16 bases remaining between them. The CDR3 runs 14 residues. The DNA for the CDR3 is TGTGCCATCCAGGGAGGTGTTAGGGATTCACCCCTCCACTTT. Its protein product is CAIQGGVRDSPLHF.

The chain joins TRBV4-2 to TRBJ1-2; 7 nucleotides match TRBD1. The CDR3 covers 15 residues. Trimming at V came to 0 bases and at J to 4 bases, leaving 5 bases not matched to a gene. Germline V CDR1 and CDR2: LGHNA, YNFKEQ. The CDR3 nucleotides read TGTGCCAGCAGCCAAGAGGGGACAGCTTTCTATGGCTACACCTTC. It translates to CASSQEGTAFYGYTF.

The chain has TRBV30 and TRBJ1-2, with D uncertain. This CDR3 comprises 15 residues. V lost 0 bases to trimming and J lost 4 bases, with 15 bases between them. CDR1 is GTSNPN, CDR2 SVGIG, per germline (reference sequence). CDR3 sequence: CAWSVFGDLGYGYTF. The CDR3 region has the DNA TGTGCCTGGAGTGTATTCGGGGATCTGGGCTATGGCTACACCTTC.

V gene TRBV29-1 combines with J gene TRBJ2-7; tentatively, D is TRBD2 (5 bases). Deletions cut 5 bases from V and 6 bases from J, with 11 bases between. The CDR3 runs 11 residues. Germline V gene data show CDR1 as SQVTM and CDR2 as ANQGSEA. CDR3 protein: CSVSDRGEQYF. CDR3 bases: TGCAGCGTTTCGGACCGGGGCGAGCAGTACTTC.

This chain joins TRBV2 and TRBJ1-6, with 9 bases matching TRBD1. This CDR3 contains 15 residues. Germline CDR1 SNHLY, CDR2 FYNNEI. Unmatched junction bases numbered 8, after V lost 6 bases and J lost 8 bases. CDR3 amino acids: CASRGITGGHSPLHF. DNA for the CDR3: TGTGCCAGCAGGGGAATCACAGGGGGCCATTCACCCCTCCACTTT.